The clone carrying this T cell receptor (beta chain) showed up just once. Its antigen is not identified. Germline V gives CDR1 MDHEN, CDR2 SYDVKM. This CDR3 comprises 15 residues. V trimming: 3 bases; J trimming: 5 bases; junction bases outside the gene matches: 5. Here immunoSEQ multiplex PCR was the method, and the copy in TCRdb shows in-frame clones only, minus some. This table has about 160,000 clones, about four fifths appearing once. The data belong to a study of cytotoxic CD8 clonotypes in ibrutinib-treated CLL. General observations from the study: Clonality was elevated at ibrutinib response and had returned toward baseline at progression. Progressing and sustained-remission patients had different sampling times. Clonality at baseline surpassed age-matched healthy donors and tracked circulating CD8+ T-cell counts. Few clonotypes were public, and these shrank or held steady under treatment.

The receptor was isolated from a human donor with chronic lymphocytic leukemia. Sample: PBMCs, taken after 24 months of ibrutinib treatment. The J gene is TRBJ2-1, the V gene TRBV28; 9 bases match TRBD2. The CDR3 sequence: CASSLGGGRDNEQFF. The CDR3 DNA is TGTGCCAGCAGTTTGGGTGGCGGGAGGGACAATGAGCAGTTCTTC. The complete variable domain, with remaining parts taken from reference TRBV28 and TRBJ2-1, reads DVKVTQSSRYLVKRTGEKVFLECVQDMDHENMFWYRQDPGLGLRLIYFSYDVKMKEKGDIPEGYSVSREKKERFSLILESASTNQTSMYLCASSLGGGRDNEQFFGPGTRLTVL.